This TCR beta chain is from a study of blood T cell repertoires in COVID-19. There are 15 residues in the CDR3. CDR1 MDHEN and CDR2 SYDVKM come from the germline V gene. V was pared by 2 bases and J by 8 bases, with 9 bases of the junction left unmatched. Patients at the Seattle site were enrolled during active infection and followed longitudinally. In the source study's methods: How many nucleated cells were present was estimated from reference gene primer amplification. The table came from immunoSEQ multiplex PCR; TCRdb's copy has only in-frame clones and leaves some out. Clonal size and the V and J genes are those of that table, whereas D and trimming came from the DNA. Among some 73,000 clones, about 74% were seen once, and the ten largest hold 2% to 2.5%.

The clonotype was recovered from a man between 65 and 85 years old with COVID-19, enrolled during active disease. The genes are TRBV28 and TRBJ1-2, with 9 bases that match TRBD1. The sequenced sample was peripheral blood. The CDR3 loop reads CASSLPGTGRYGYTF. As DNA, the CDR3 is TGTGCCAGCAGTTTACCCGGGACAGGGAGGTACGGCTACACCTTC.